The 13 T cell receptor beta chains below come from one sample, sequenced in a study of cytomegalovirus exposure and HLA in healthy donors. In the PCR, 60 Vbeta and 13 Jbeta primers were used. Profiled with immunoSEQ multiplex PCR; TCRdb holds only in-frame clones, not every one. The data contain around 150,000 clones, roughly 80% of them singletons. Sequencing was done on a sample of PBMCs. These receptors were taken from a boy under 10 years old in good health and CMV-seronegative.

The gene calls are TRBV10-1 and TRBJ2-3; 13 positions match TRBD2. Germline V gene lookup returns CDR1 WNHNN and CDR2 SYGVQD (reference sequence). The CDR3 has 19 residues. With V trimmed by 5 bases and J by 0 bases, 11 bases remained unmatched. The CDR3 protein is CASSWTSGRPRASTDTQYF. CDR3 coding DNA: TGCGCCAGCAGTTGGACTAGCGGGAGACCACGTGCTAGCACAGATACGCAGTATTTT.

The chain has TRBV6-1 and TRBJ1-1; unclear D gene. This CDR3 has 14 amino acids. Germline V gene lookup returns CDR1 MNHNS and CDR2 SASEGT. The V end lost 1 base, the J end lost 5 bases, and 11 bases lay between the germline ends. DNA of the CDR3: TGTGCCAGCAGTGAAGTCTTGGCGGGTACTGAAGCTTTCTTT. It is translated as CASSEVLAGTEAFF.

The chain has TRBV9 and TRBJ2-3, with 11 bases that match TRBD2. CDR3 length: 17 amino acids. Germline lookup yields CDR1 SGDLS and CDR2 YYNGEE. J gave up 0 bases and V 3 bases, and 6 bases lay outside the gene matches. The CDR3 nucleotides read TGTGCCAGCAGCGGCCGTAGGACTAGCGGGAGCACAGATACGCAGTATTTT. Amino acid sequence: CASSGRRTSGSTDTQYF.

The J gene is TRBJ2-7, the V gene TRBV29-1, with 9 nucleotides matching TRBD2. Per the germline V gene, CDR1 is SQVTM and CDR2 is ANQGSEA. V was pared by 1 base and J by 4 bases, with 14 bases of the junction left unmatched. The CDR3 runs 17 residues. CDR3 DNA: TGCAGCGTTGAAGTTTTTTGGGCGACTAGCGGAAGATACGAGCAGTACTTC. Amino acid sequence: CSVEVFWATSGRYEQYF.

CDR3: CAIRLEENPNYGYTF. CDR3 in DNA: TGTGCCATCAGGCTAGAGGAGAATCCTAACTATGGCTACACCTTC. The chain recombines TRBV10-3 with TRBJ1-2; D is unclear. V lost 6 bases and J 0 bases, leaving 14 bases between the germline ends. Germline CDR1 is ENHRY and CDR2 is SYGVKD. The CDR3 length is 15 residues.

The chain joins TRBV27 to TRBJ2-7, with 7 bases matching TRBD1. Germline V CDR1 and CDR2: MNHEY, SMNVEV (reference sequence). The trim removed 5 bases at V and 2 bases at J, leaving 9 bases unmatched. CDR3 size: 15 residues. In DNA, the CDR3 is TGTGCCAGCAGTCCAAGGGACAGAGAAACCTACGAGCAGTACTTC. It is translated as CASSPRDRETYEQYF.

The rearrangement joins TRBV6-6 to TRBJ1-4; 7 bases are a match to TRBD1. After removal of 2 bases from V and 8 bases from J, the junction contained 11 bases not matched to a gene. Germline assignment: CDR1 MNHNY and CDR2 SVGAGI (reference sequence). The CDR3 contains 16 residues. Here the CDR3 reads CASSYGQGGGLEKLFF. The CDR3 nucleotides read TGTGCCAGCAGTTACGGCCAGGGGGGAGGTCTGGAAAAACTGTTTTTT.

The chain employs TRBV4-3 and TRBJ2-5; 7 bases match TRBD1. CDR1 LGHNA and CDR2 YSLEER come from the germline V gene. Trimming cost V 1 base and J 1 base; bases outside gene matches: 3. The CDR3 spans 15 residues. Here the CDR3 reads CASSQVGQAQETQYF. The CDR3 region has the DNA TGCGCCAGCAGCCAAGTTGGACAGGCCCAAGAGACCCAGTACTTC.

This sequence joins TRBV7-2 and TRBJ1-1; 9 bases align to TRBD1. The V segment lost 4 bases and the J segment 11 bases; nucleotides outside the gene matches: 11. The CDR3 is 14 residues long. The germline gives CDR1 SGHTA, CDR2 FQGNSA. CDR3: CASSSDRGVPRAFF. CDR3 nucleotide sequence: TGTGCCAGCAGCTCCGACAGGGGGGTGCCCCGGGCTTTCTTT.

V usage is TRBV28 and J usage is TRBJ2-3; TRBD2 aligns across 7 bases. The CDR3 sequence is 17 residues long. After removal of 5 bases from V and 4 bases from J, the junction contained 15 bases not matched to a gene. Germline assignment: CDR1 MDHEN and CDR2 SYDVKM. Here the CDR3 reads CASSETPAGVAADTQYF. The CDR3 bases are TGTGCCAGCAGTGAAACCCCTGCGGGAGTTGCGGCAGATACGCAGTATTTT.

Comment on this clone: Other DNA variants within this sample encode the same CDR3. The chain combines TRBV6-6 with TRBJ2-4; a weak D match, TRBD2 (7 bases). Trimming took 10 bases from V and 3 from J, leaving 19 bases between them. Germline CDR1 and CDR2: MNHNY and SVGAGI (reference sequence). The CDR3 runs to 15 residues. In DNA, the CDR3 is TGTGCCACCCAGCTCGGGGGGCCCGGCAAAAACATTCAGTACTTC. It yields the protein CATQLGGPGKNIQYF.

This sequence joins TRBV6-1 and TRBJ1-3; D remains unclear. This CDR3 contains 15 residues. Germline V gene lookup returns CDR1 MNHNS and CDR2 SASEGT. V was clipped by 3 bases and J by 0 bases, with 9 bases between them. The CDR3 protein is CASSEVWLSGNTIYF. The CDR3 bases are TGTGCCAGCAGTGAGGTATGGCTCTCTGGAAACACCATATATTTT.

The chain is built from TRBV6-1 and TRBJ1-4, with D possibly TRBD1 on 6 matching bases. The CDR3 runs 15 residues. From germline, CDR1 is MNHNS and CDR2 SASEGT. Trimming removed 2 bases from V and 8 bases from J, with 15 bases in between. The CDR3 DNA is TGTGCCAGCAGTGAACTGGGGGGGCGTCGGGAAAAACTGTTTTTT. Amino acid sequence: CASSELGGRREKLFF.